The sequence of this TCR beta chain was determined in a study of blood T cell repertoires in COVID-19. The overall study: PBMCs, B-cell-depleted T cells, or T cells were the source of the cDNA or gDNA that made up the material.

Here immunoSEQ multiplex PCR was the method, and the copy in TCRdb shows in-frame clones only, minus some. The repertoire holds approximately 55,000 clones, with about three quarters as singletons. J was trimmed by 6 bases and V by 1 base; bases with no gene match: 6. The CDR3 totals 15 residues. From germline, CDR1 is SGHDN and CDR2 FVKESK. The chain recombines TRBV14 with TRBJ2-7, with 10 nucleotides matching TRBD2. Material for sequencing was peripheral blood. The origin of this receptor is a man aged 30-40 years with COVID-19, enrolled during active disease. The CDR3 sequence: CASSQVSAGGLEQYF. CDR3 nucleotide sequence: TGTGCCAGCAGCCAAGTTTCAGCGGGGGGGCTCGAGCAGTACTTC.